This TCR beta chain is from a study of monozygotic twins with inflammatory bowel disease. Whole-blood total RNA was extracted without T cell sorting. With the 5' RACE reads reprocessed, TCRdb shows one record per CDR3 protein and no DNA. The listing contains 300,000 to 350,000 distinct CDR3 sequences. The CDR3 spans 16 residues. The germline V gene encodes CDR1 SGHRS and CDR2 YFSETQ. The chain employs TRBV5-1 and TRBJ2-3; TCRdb lists TRBD1, though no DNA is available to test this call. This sequence originates from a human donor with ulcerative colitis or Crohn's disease, or a healthy co-twin of an affected twin (not recorded which). Sample: blood. CDR3 residues: CASSLTGQESTDTQYF.